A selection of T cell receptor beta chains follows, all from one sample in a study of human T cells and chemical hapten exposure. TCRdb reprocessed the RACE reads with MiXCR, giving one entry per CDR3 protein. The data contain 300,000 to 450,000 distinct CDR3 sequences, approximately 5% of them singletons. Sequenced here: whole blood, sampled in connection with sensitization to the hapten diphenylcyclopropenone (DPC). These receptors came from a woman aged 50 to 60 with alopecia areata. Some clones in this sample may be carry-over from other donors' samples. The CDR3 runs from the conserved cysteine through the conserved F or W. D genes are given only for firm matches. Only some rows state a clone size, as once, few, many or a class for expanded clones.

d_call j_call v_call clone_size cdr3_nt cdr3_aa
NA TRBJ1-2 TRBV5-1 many TGCGCCAGCAGCTTGGGAGGCAGGGCCTATGGCTACACCTTC CASSLGGRAYGYTF
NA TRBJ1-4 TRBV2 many TGTGCCAGCAGTCCCCAAGGACAGAGGAATGAAAAACTGTTTTTT CASSPQGQRNEKLFF
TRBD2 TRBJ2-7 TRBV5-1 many TGCGCCAGCACCGGGGGGGGCTCCTACGAGCAGTACTTC CASTGGGSYEQYF
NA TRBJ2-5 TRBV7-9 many TGTGCCAGCGGCGACACCTTGTACCAAGAGACCCAGTACTTC CASGDTLYQETQYF
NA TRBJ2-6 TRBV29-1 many TGCAGTCTCTCCGCCTCTGGGGCCAACGTCCTGACTTTC CSLSASGANVLTF
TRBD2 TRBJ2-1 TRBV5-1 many TGCGCCAGTAGTAACCGTCCCGGGGGGGCCCTTTACAATGAGCAGTTCTTC CASSNRPGGALYNEQFF
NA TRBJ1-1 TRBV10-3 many TGTGCCATCAGTGATTCGGCAAGCAACACTGAAGCTTTCTTT CAISDSASNTEAFF
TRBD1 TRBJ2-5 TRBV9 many TGTGCCAGCAGCGTAGGACCCTCCGGACAGGGAGAGACCCAGTACTTC CASSVGPSGQGETQYF
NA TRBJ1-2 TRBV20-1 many TGCAGTGCTGGAGACAGTAACTATGGCTACACCTTC CSAGDSNYGYTF
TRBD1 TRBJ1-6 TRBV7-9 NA TGTGCCAGCAGCTTTACAGGGGGCTCCTATAATTCACCCCTCCACTTT CASSFTGGSYNSPLHF
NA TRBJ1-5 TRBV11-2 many TGTGCCAGCAGCTTAGGGATCGGCAATCAGCCCCAGCATTTT CASSLGIGNQPQHF